These 30 T cell receptor beta chains originate from one sample sequenced in a study of blood T cell repertoires in COVID-19. The table came from immunoSEQ multiplex PCR; TCRdb's copy has only in-frame clones and leaves some out. This table holds approximately 220,000 clones, 65% to 85% found once. Sequencing used peripheral blood. The receptors stem from a woman aged 25 to 39 who had recovered from COVID-19.

This clone occurred once. This chain uses TRBV5-6 with TRBJ2-1, with 9 positions matching TRBD1. The CDR3 covers 17 residues. CDR1 is SGHDT, CDR2 YYEEEE, per germline. Trimming removed 4 bases from V and 2 bases from J; junction bases left unmatched: 10. CDR3 sequence reads: CASSLGTGWKAYNEQFF. In nucleotides, the CDR3 is TGTGCCAGCAGCCTTGGGACAGGGTGGAAGGCCTACAATGAGCAGTTCTTC.

This clone was found once. The chain recombines TRBV5-1 with TRBJ2-1, with 9 bases matching TRBD1. There are 18 residues in the CDR3. Germline assignment: CDR1 SGHRS and CDR2 YFSETQ. With V trimmed by 2 bases and J by 0 bases, 9 bases remained unmatched. The DNA of the CDR3 is TGCGCCAGCAGCTTATCCGGGACAGGGCCCAGCTCCTACAATGAGCAGTTCTTC. It codes for CASSLSGTGPSSYNEQFF.

Details on this clone: An end of the junction does not agree with germline; a read error may underlie this. The chain uses TRBV5-4 and TRBJ2-2, with a weak D call TRBD1 (6 bases). CDR1 SGHNT and CDR2 YYREEE come from the germline V gene (reference sequence). CDR3 size: 14 residues. Here the CDR3 DNA reads TGTGCCAGCAGGTTGGACAGGAACACCGGGGAGCTGTTTTTT. Its translation is CASRLDRNTGELFF.

The J gene is TRBJ1-2, the V gene TRBV15, with TRBD1 matching over 7 bases. V gave up 1 base and J gave up 7 bases; unmatched junction bases: 9. This CDR3 contains 15 residues. The germline V gene has CDR1 LNHNV and CDR2 YYDKDF (reference sequence). The CDR3 coding sequence is TGTGCCACCAGCAGAGTAACAGGGGAAAGGGGTGGCTACACCTTC. It yields the protein CATSRVTGERGGYTF.

This chain uses TRBV19 with TRBJ2-5, with 7 bases lining up with TRBD2. Trimming at V came to 3 bases and at J to 3 bases, leaving 13 bases not matched to a gene. The CDR3 has 17 amino acids. Germline loops: CDR1 LNHDA, CDR2 SQIVND (reference sequence). CDR3 amino acids: CASSIGLLSGDKETQYF. DNA of the CDR3: TGTGCCAGTAGTATCGGTCTTTTGAGCGGGGATAAAGAGACCCAGTACTTC. Combining the CDR3 with reference TRBV19 and TRBJ2-5 gives the whole variable domain DGGITQSPKYLFRKEGQNVTLSCEQNLNHDAMYWYRQDPGQGLRLIYYSQIVNDFQKGDIAEGYSVSREKKESFPLTVTSAQKNPTAFYLCASSIGLLSGDKETQYFGPGTRLLVL.

This chain joins TRBV9 and TRBJ2-7; a weak D match, TRBD2 (6 bases). The CDR3 is 15 amino acids. From germline, CDR1 is SGDLS and CDR2 YYNGEE. Trimming removed 4 bases from V and 5 bases from J, with 19 bases in between. The CDR3: CASSPRRGAGHEQYF. CDR3 DNA sequence: TGTGCCAGCAGCCCTCGGAGGGGTGCGGGGCACGAGCAGTACTTC.

This clone was found once. The V call is TRBV28, the J call TRBJ2-1; 8 bases match TRBD2. Trimming removed 3 bases from V and 4 bases from J; junction bases left unmatched: 8. The CDR3 has 16 amino acids. Per germline, CDR1 MDHEN and CDR2 SYDVKM. In DNA form, the CDR3 reads TGTGCCAGCAGTTTGGTCTCGGGAGGGAGATACAATGAGCAGTTCTTC. Translation gives CASSLVSGGRYNEQFF.

This sequence joins TRBV7-3 and TRBJ2-1, with 8 bases fitting TRBD2. Germline V CDR1 and CDR2: SGHTA, FQGTGA. V was pared by 5 bases and J by 8 bases, with 14 bases of the junction left unmatched. This CDR3 contains 16 residues. CDR3 nucleotides: TGTGCCAGCAGCCGGTCGGGCGGGAGAGCGGGGGATGAGCAGTTCTTC. It specifies CASSRSGGRAGDEQFF.

The chain combines TRBV4-1 with TRBJ2-3, with 11 bases identical to TRBD2. The CDR3 is 18 residues long. The ends lost 4 bases at V and 0 bases at J; junction bases unmatched: 9. Germline CDR1 and CDR2: MGHRA and YSYEKL. The CDR3 here is CASSPLGTSGSSTDTQYF. The DNA of the CDR3 is TGCGCCAGCAGCCCCCTCGGGACTAGCGGATCTAGCACAGATACGCAGTATTTT.

This rearrangement joins TRBV6-1 to TRBJ1-1, with a tentative D call TRBD1 (5 bases). CDR3 length: 15 residues. Germline V gene sequence: CDR1 MNHNS, CDR2 SASEGT. V lost 1 base, J lost 0 bases, and 9 bases lay in between. This CDR3 reads CASSEGEGMNTEAFF. The CDR3, as DNA: TGTGCCAGCAGTGAAGGGGAGGGGATGAACACTGAAGCTTTCTTT.

The chain uses TRBV4-1 and TRBJ1-4; no clear D. CDR1 is MGHRA, CDR2 YSYEKL, per germline. CDR3 length: 13 amino acids. The V gene lost 0 bases and the J gene lost 16 bases, with 15 bases spanning the gap. The CDR3 DNA reads as TGCGCCAGCAGCCAAGATGCGGGAAACATAAAGTTTTTT. Encoded protein: CASSQDAGNIKFF.

Turning to this clone: Other DNA sequences in the sample encode the same CDR3. The chain joins TRBV11-2 to TRBJ2-7, with 7 bases that match TRBD1. The CDR3 sequence is 14 residues long. CDR1 SGHAT and CDR2 FQNNGV come from the germline V gene. The J segment lost 2 bases and the V segment lost 1 base, leaving 2 bases of the junction unmatched. The CDR3: CASSLGTGAYEQYF. In DNA, the CDR3 is TGTGCCAGCAGCTTAGGGACAGGAGCCTACGAGCAGTACTTC.

The chain recombines TRBV9 with TRBJ2-5, with TRBD1 matching over 7 bases. V trimming: 4 bases; J trimming: 2 bases; junction bases outside the gene matches: 11. The CDR3 contains 16 residues. CDR1 is SGDLS and CDR2 is YYNGEE in the germline V gene. The CDR3 sequence: CASSLNRDRIQETQYF. In DNA form, the CDR3 reads TGTGCCAGCAGCCTCAACCGGGACAGAATTCAAGAGACCCAGTACTTC.

The V call is TRBV11-2, the J call TRBJ1-5, with D possibly being TRBD1 (5 bases). V was pared by 5 bases and J by 8 bases, with 13 bases between. CDR3 length equals 13 residues. Germline V gene lookup returns CDR1 SGHAT and CDR2 FQNNGV. CDR3 region: CASSQQGLEPQHF. In nucleotides, the CDR3 is TGTGCCAGCAGCCAGCAGGGTTTAGAGCCCCAGCATTTT.

The chain uses TRBV9 and TRBJ2-1; tentative D call: TRBD2 (6 bases). The V gene's germline CDR1 is SGDLS and CDR2 YYNGEE. The CDR3 has 15 amino acids. V was pared by 0 bases and J by 5 bases, with 12 bases between. In nucleotides, the CDR3 is TGTGCCAGCAGCGTAGGGGGAGGCCCCCACAATGAGCAGTTCTTC. As protein: CASSVGGGPHNEQFF.

The chain links TRBV7-2 to TRBJ2-7; 7 bases align to TRBD1. Per germline, CDR1 SGHTA and CDR2 FQGNSA. V lost 6 bases and J lost 4; bases outside the gene matches: 12. CDR3 length equals 15 residues. The CDR3 DNA sequence: TGTGCCAGCAGTTACACTGGACAGGTCGGGTACGAGCAGTACTTC. It translates to CASSYTGQVGYEQYF.

The V gene is TRBV2, the J gene TRBJ1-2, with no clear D. V gave up 7 bases and J gave up 1 base, with 16 bases separating them. CDR1 and CDR2 (germline): SNHLY, FYNNEI. This CDR3 is built from 15 residues. The CDR3 sequence is CASIPRFEVNYGYTF. The DNA of the CDR3 is TGTGCCAGCATTCCCCGGTTCGAGGTTAACTATGGCTACACCTTC.

The V gene is TRBV18, the J gene TRBJ1-1; TRBD1 matches 7 bases. Germline-derived CDR1 and CDR2 are KGHSH and LQKENI. CDR3 size: 15 residues. V lost 1 base and J lost 1; bases outside the gene matches: 3. The chain's CDR3 is CASSPLQGENTEAFF. The CDR3 nucleotides read TGTGCCAGCTCACCACTTCAGGGGGAGAACACTGAAGCTTTCTTT.

The chain joins TRBV5-4 to TRBJ2-7; TRBD2 agrees at 10 bases. The CDR3 has 16 amino acids. The germline V gene has CDR1 SGHNT and CDR2 YYREEE (reference sequence). The V segment lost 3 bases and the J segment 2 bases; nucleotides outside the gene matches: 8. This CDR3 is CASSSSGTSVAYEQYF. CDR3 sequence (DNA): TGTGCCAGCAGCTCTTCCGGGACTAGCGTAGCCTACGAGCAGTACTTC. The full variable domain, in which reference TRBV5-4 and TRBJ2-7 provide the parts outside the CDR3, is ETGVTQSPTHLIKTRGQQVTLRCSSQSGHNTVSWYQQALGQGPQFIFQYYREEENGRGNFPPRFSGLQFPNYSSELNVNALELDDSALYLCASSSSGTSVAYEQYFGPGTRLTVT.

V and J are TRBV7-9 and TRBJ2-3; tentative D call: TRBD2 (5 bases). The germline V and J ends were trimmed by 3 bases and 0 bases, with 10 bases remaining between them. In germline, CDR1 is SEHNR, CDR2 FQNEAQ (reference sequence). The CDR3 contains 15 residues. The CDR3 DNA reads TGTGCCAGCAGCTTCCCGGGAACTAGCACAGATACGCAGTATTTT. It specifies CASSFPGTSTDTQYF.

The rearrangement uses TRBV6-5 and TRBJ1-5; D remains ambiguous. The V gene lost 5 bases and the J gene lost 5 bases, with 10 bases spanning the gap. The length of the CDR3 is 13 residues. Germline V gene data show CDR1 as MNHEY and CDR2 as SVGAGI. The CDR3 DNA follows: TGTGCCAGCAGTAGCCTTAGAGATCAGCCCCAGCATTTT. Translated: CASSSLRDQPQHF.

The chain is built from TRBV5-6 and TRBJ2-1; D is possibly TRBD1 (5 bases). The germline CDR1 and CDR2 sequences are SGHDT and YYEEEE. V lost 4 bases and J lost 8, with 13 bases in between. The CDR3 spans 13 residues. The DNA of the CDR3 is TGTGCCAGCAGCCCCGGACATACCGATGAGCAGTTCTTC. As protein: CASSPGHTDEQFF.

V usage is TRBV19 and J usage is TRBJ2-7, with D possibly being TRBD2 (5 bases). Trimming took 3 bases from V and 1 from J, leaving 10 bases between them. The length of the CDR3 is 14 residues. The germline V gene has CDR1 LNHDA and CDR2 SQIVND (reference sequence). CDR3 sequence (DNA): TGTGCCAGTAGTATCGGGATCAATTCCTACGAGCAGTACTTC. Residues: CASSIGINSYEQYF.

The CDR3 loop reads CASSLDGRGETQYF. The DNA for the CDR3 is TGCGCCAGCAGCTTGGACGGGAGAGGGGAGACCCAGTACTTC. This chain links TRBV5-1 with TRBJ2-5, with D maybe TRBD2 (6 bases). Germline values: CDR1 SGHRS, CDR2 YFSETQ. The CDR3 has 14 residues. The V and J ends lost 0 bases and 5 bases respectively, with 11 bases between them.

The rearrangement links TRBV7-9 to TRBJ2-3; 12 positions match TRBD2. This CDR3 spans 19 amino acids. Germline loops: CDR1 SEHNR, CDR2 FQNEAQ (reference sequence). Trimming cost V 6 bases and J 6 bases; bases outside gene matches: 19. The CDR3 loop is CASSKRLAGVNWVSDTQYF. The CDR3 DNA sequence: TGTGCCAGCAGTAAGCGACTAGCGGGAGTAAATTGGGTCTCCGATACGCAGTATTTT. Together with reference TRBV7-9 and TRBJ2-3, the CDR3 gives the full variable domain: DTGVSQNPRHKITKRGQNVTFRCDPISEHNRLYWYRQTLGQGPEFLTYFQNEAQLEKSRLLSDRFSAERPKGSFSTLEIQRTEQGDSAMYLCASSKRLAGVNWVSDTQYFGPGTRLTVL.

This clone was recorded only once. This chain uses TRBV5-4 with TRBJ2-7; TRBD2 aligns across 7 bases. The CDR3 has 13 residues. With V trimmed by 1 base and J by 7 bases, 5 bases remained unmatched. The germline V gene has CDR1 SGHNT and CDR2 YYREEE (reference sequence). The CDR3: CASSLWGGTEQYF. For the CDR3, the DNA is TGTGCCAGCAGCTTGTGGGGGGGAACGGAGCAGTACTTC.

This clone was recorded only once. The rearrangement links TRBV5-6 to TRBJ2-7, with 8 bases that match TRBD1. The CDR3 covers 14 residues. V lost 4 bases to trimming and J lost 4 bases; unmatched junction nucleotides: 7. Germline CDR1 is SGHDT and CDR2 is YYEEEE. CDR3 nucleotide sequence: TGTGCCAGCAGCGCAGGGGGCCCAGAGTACGAGCAGTACTTC. Its protein is CASSAGGPEYEQYF.

The chain has TRBV5-1 and TRBJ2-2; D gene uncertain. Per the germline V gene, CDR1 is SGHRS and CDR2 is YFSETQ. Deletions cut 4 bases from V and 5 bases from J, with 9 bases between. The CDR3 has 13 residues. The CDR3 nucleotides are TGCGCCAGCAGCCCGAGATCGACCGGGGAGCTGTTTTTT. Amino acid sequence: CASSPRSTGELFF.

CDR3 DNA sequence: TGTGCCAGCAGTTACCCCGGCAGGTTAAACGAGCAGTACTTC. This translates into CASSYPGRLNEQYF. The chain joins TRBV6-5 to TRBJ2-7; D not resolved. The V gene lost 2 bases and the J gene lost 5 bases, with 13 bases spanning the gap. The CDR3 sequence is 14 residues long. Germline-derived CDR1 and CDR2 are MNHEY and SVGAGI.

The chain links TRBV5-1 to TRBJ2-2, with 12 bases aligning to TRBD2. The junction had 5 bases not matched to a gene; V was cut back by 4 bases and J by 1 base. Germline V gene sequence: CDR1 SGHRS, CDR2 YFSETQ. The CDR3 is 17 amino acids. CDR3 region: CASSKGLAGLNTGELFF. The CDR3, as DNA: TGCGCCAGCAGCAAGGGACTAGCGGGCTTGAACACCGGGGAGCTGTTTTTT.